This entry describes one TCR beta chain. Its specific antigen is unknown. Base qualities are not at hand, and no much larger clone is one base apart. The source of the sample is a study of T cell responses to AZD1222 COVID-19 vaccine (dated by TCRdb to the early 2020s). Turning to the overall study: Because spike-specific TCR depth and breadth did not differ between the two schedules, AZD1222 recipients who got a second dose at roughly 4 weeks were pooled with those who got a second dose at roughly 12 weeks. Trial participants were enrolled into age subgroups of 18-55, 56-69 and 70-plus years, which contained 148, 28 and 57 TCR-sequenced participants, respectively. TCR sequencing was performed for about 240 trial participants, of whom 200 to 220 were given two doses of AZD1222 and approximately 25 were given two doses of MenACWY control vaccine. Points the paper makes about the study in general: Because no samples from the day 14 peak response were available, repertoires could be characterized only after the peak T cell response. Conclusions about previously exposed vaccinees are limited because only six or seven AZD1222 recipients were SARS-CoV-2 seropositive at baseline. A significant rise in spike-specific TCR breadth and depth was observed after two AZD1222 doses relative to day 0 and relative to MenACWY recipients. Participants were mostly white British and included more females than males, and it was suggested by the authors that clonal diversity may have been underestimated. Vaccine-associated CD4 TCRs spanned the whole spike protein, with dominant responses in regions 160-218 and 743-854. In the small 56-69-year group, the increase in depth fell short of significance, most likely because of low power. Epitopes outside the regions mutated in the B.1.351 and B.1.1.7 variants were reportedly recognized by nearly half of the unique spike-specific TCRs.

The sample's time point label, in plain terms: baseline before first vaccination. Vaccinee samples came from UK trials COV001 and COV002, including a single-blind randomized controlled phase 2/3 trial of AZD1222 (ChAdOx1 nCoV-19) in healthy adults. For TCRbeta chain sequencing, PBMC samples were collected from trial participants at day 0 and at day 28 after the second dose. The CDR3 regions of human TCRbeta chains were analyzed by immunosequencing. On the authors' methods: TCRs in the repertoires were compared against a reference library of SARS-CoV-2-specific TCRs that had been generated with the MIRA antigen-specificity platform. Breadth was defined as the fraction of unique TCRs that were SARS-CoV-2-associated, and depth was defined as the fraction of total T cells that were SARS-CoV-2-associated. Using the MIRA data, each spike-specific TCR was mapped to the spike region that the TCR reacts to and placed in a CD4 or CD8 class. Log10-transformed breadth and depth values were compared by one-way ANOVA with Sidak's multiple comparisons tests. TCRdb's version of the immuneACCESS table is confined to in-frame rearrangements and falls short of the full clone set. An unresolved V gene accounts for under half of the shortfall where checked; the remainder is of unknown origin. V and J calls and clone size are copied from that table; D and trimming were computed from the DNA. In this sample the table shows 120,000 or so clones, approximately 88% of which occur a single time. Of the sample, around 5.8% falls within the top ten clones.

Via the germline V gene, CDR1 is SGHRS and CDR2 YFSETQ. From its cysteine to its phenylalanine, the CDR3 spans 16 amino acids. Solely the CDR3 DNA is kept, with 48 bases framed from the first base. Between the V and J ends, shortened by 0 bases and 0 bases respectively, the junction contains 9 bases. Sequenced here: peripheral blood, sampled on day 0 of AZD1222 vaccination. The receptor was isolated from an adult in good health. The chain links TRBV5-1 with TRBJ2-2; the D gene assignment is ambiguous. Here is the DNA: TGCGCCAGCAGCTTGGAGGCCCCGGCGAACACCGGGGAGCTGTTTTTT. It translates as CASSLEAPANTGELFF.